This is a list of T cell receptor beta chains from one sample in a study of blood T cell repertoires in COVID-19. This table comes from immunoSEQ multiplex PCR, and its TCRdb copy is limited to in-frame clones, with some not included. The sample has 70,000 or so clones, roughly 90% seen once. The specimen sequenced was peripheral blood. The receptors were sampled from a man aged 45-65 years with acute or convalescent COVID-19. Both conserved end residues are part of each CDR3. A D gene is named only where the DNA matches it firmly. The size of a clone is reported for some rows only, either as once, few or many, or as a class for expanded clones.

d_call: .; v_call: TRBV6-5; j_call: TRBJ2-2; clone_size: .; cdr3_nt: TGTGCCAGCAGTTACGCGCGGCTATCGAACACCGGGGAGCTGTTTTTT; cdr3_aa: CASSYARLSNTGELFF
d_call: TRBD2; v_call: TRBV7-9; j_call: TRBJ2-1; clone_size: .; cdr3_nt: TGTGCCAGCAGCTTAGGGACTAGCGGGCCCCTCTACAATGAGCAGTTCTTC; cdr3_aa: CASSLGTSGPLYNEQFF
d_call: .; v_call: TRBV20-1; j_call: TRBJ2-7; clone_size: .; cdr3_nt: TGCAGTGCTCCTCTAGGCTACGAGCAGTACTTC; cdr3_aa: CSAPLGYEQYF
d_call: TRBD1; v_call: TRBV4-1; j_call: TRBJ2-5; clone_size: .; cdr3_nt: TGCGCCAGCAGCCCCGGGACAGTCCAAGAGACCCAGTACTTC; cdr3_aa: CASSPGTVQETQYF
d_call: .; v_call: TRBV6-5; j_call: TRBJ1-1; clone_size: once; cdr3_nt: TGTGCCAGCAGACTCGGGTCCTTCACTGAAGCTTTCTTT; cdr3_aa: CASRLGSFTEAFF
d_call: .; v_call: TRBV12-3/TRBV12-4; j_call: TRBJ2-7; clone_size: .; cdr3_nt: TGTGCCAGCAGTTTACGGGAAAACGAGCAGTACTTC; cdr3_aa: CASSLRENEQYF
d_call: TRBD1; v_call: TRBV25-1; j_call: TRBJ2-5; clone_size: .; cdr3_nt: TGTGCCAGCAGTGATGGGACAGGGGCCCCCCGGGAGACCCAGTACTTC; cdr3_aa: CASSDGTGAPRETQYF
d_call: TRBD1; v_call: TRBV19; j_call: TRBJ1-5; clone_size: .; cdr3_nt: TGTGCCAGTAGCGGACAGGGGGCAGGGCCCCAGCATTTT; cdr3_aa: CASSGQGAGPQHF
d_call: TRBD1; v_call: TRBV28; j_call: TRBJ1-5; clone_size: .; cdr3_nt: TGTGCCAGCAAGCCGGGACAGGGGGCTTCCCCCCAGCATTTT; cdr3_aa: CASKPGQGASPQHF
d_call: .; v_call: TRBV7-2; j_call: TRBJ1-2; clone_size: .; cdr3_nt: TGTGCCAGCAGCTTAGAGGCAAGAGGTGGCTACACCTTC; cdr3_aa: CASSLEARGGYTF
d_call: TRBD2; v_call: TRBV18; j_call: TRBJ2-3; clone_size: once; cdr3_nt: TGTGCCAGCTCACGTGGCCGCCCCAACAGGATGGGGGGGGATACGCAGTATTTT; cdr3_aa: CASSRGRPNRMGGDTQYF
d_call: TRBD1; v_call: TRBV29-1; j_call: TRBJ2-5; clone_size: once; cdr3_nt: TGCAGCGTTGTTGACAGGGTTGGAGAGACCCAGTACTTC; cdr3_aa: CSVVDRVGETQYF
d_call: .; v_call: TRBV6-5; j_call: TRBJ1-4; clone_size: .; cdr3_nt: TGTGCCAGCAGTTACGTTGGGGGGAAACTGTTTTTT; cdr3_aa: CASSYVGGKLFF
d_call: .; v_call: TRBV6-6; j_call: TRBJ1-1; clone_size: .; cdr3_nt: TGTGCCAGCTTCCCAGGGGTGGGGGCTGAAGCTTTCTTT; cdr3_aa: CASFPGVGAEAFF
d_call: TRBD1; v_call: TRBV27; j_call: TRBJ2-3; clone_size: .; cdr3_nt: TGTGCCAGCAGTTCCCTCAGGGGGTTAAGCACAGATACGCAGTATTTT; cdr3_aa: CASSSLRGLSTDTQYF
d_call: .; v_call: TRBV4-2; j_call: TRBJ1-1; clone_size: .; cdr3_nt: TGTGCCAGCAGCCAAGCTGTGACTGTGTATATGAACACTGAAGCTTTCTTT; cdr3_aa: CASSQAVTVYMNTEAFF
d_call: .; v_call: TRBV9; j_call: TRBJ2-2; clone_size: few; cdr3_nt: TGTGCCAGCAGCGCGACTTTAACCGGGGAGCTGTTTTTT; cdr3_aa: CASSATLTGELFF
d_call: TRBD1; v_call: TRBV19; j_call: TRBJ1-5; clone_size: .; cdr3_nt: TGTGCCAGCGGGGACAGGGGGGACCAGCCCCAGCATTTT; cdr3_aa: CASGDRGDQPQHF
d_call: .; v_call: TRBV7-9; j_call: TRBJ1-3; clone_size: .; cdr3_nt: TGTGCCAGCAGCCTCCAACGGAGTGGAAACACCATATATTTT; cdr3_aa: CASSLQRSGNTIYF
d_call: .; v_call: TRBV28; j_call: TRBJ2-7; clone_size: once; cdr3_nt: TGTGCCAGCAGCCCCAGAGTAGCTGAGAAGAGTTTCTACGAGCAGTACTTC; cdr3_aa: CASSPRVAEKSFYEQYF
d_call: TRBD2; v_call: TRBV7-3; j_call: TRBJ2-1; clone_size: .; cdr3_nt: TGTGCCAGCAGCTTTGGCGGGGGGGCTTACAATGAGCAGTTCTTC; cdr3_aa: CASSFGGGAYNEQFF
d_call: TRBD2; v_call: TRBV28; j_call: TRBJ2-1; clone_size: .; cdr3_nt: TGTGCCAGCAGCCCCGCGGGAGGCCCCGGGAATGAGCAGTTCTTC; cdr3_aa: CASSPAGGPGNEQFF
d_call: .; v_call: TRBV4-1; j_call: TRBJ2-2; clone_size: .; cdr3_nt: TGCGCCAGCAGCCAGGGACTTGACAGGGCGAACACCGGGGAGCTGTTTTTT; cdr3_aa: CASSQGLDRANTGELFF
d_call: TRBD1; v_call: TRBV5-1; j_call: TRBJ1-4; clone_size: .; cdr3_nt: TGCGCCAGCAGCTTGGGTGGCGGAACAGGGGGGAGTGAAAAACTGTTTTTT; cdr3_aa: CASSLGGGTGGSEKLFF
d_call: TRBD1; v_call: TRBV9; j_call: TRBJ1-2; clone_size: .; cdr3_nt: TGTGCCAGCAGCATTCCGGACAGGGTGTCTGGCTACACCTTC; cdr3_aa: CASSIPDRVSGYTF
d_call: TRBD2; v_call: TRBV6-5; j_call: TRBJ2-7; clone_size: .; cdr3_nt: TGTGCCAGCCGGGGGGAATACGAGCAGTACTTC; cdr3_aa: CASRGEYEQYF
d_call: TRBD2; v_call: TRBV28; j_call: TRBJ2-3; clone_size: .; cdr3_nt: TGTGCCACACGGACGGCGGGGGGCACAGATACGCAGTATTTT; cdr3_aa: CATRTAGGTDTQYF
d_call: .; v_call: TRBV7-9; j_call: TRBJ1-6; clone_size: .; cdr3_nt: TGTGCCAGCAGCCACCCAAGGAGGGGAGACTCCTATAATTCACCCCTCCACTTT; cdr3_aa: CASSHPRRGDSYNSPLHF
d_call: .; v_call: TRBV5-1; j_call: TRBJ2-3; clone_size: .; cdr3_nt: TGCGCCAGCAGCCCGACCGGGACTGATAACACAGATACGCAGTATTTT; cdr3_aa: CASSPTGTDNTDTQYF
d_call: .; v_call: TRBV9; j_call: TRBJ1-1; clone_size: once; cdr3_nt: TGTGCCAGCAGCGTAGGCGGAGCGACGAGCACTGAAGCTTTCTTT; cdr3_aa: CASSVGGATSTEAFF
d_call: .; v_call: TRBV11-3; j_call: TRBJ1-3; clone_size: .; cdr3_nt: TGTGCCAGCAGCTTCACTTCGGTGGACACCATATATTTT; cdr3_aa: CASSFTSVDTIYF
d_call: TRBD2; v_call: TRBV28; j_call: TRBJ2-7; clone_size: .; cdr3_nt: TGTGCCAGCATGACGGTGGGGGGGAGCCCCTACGAGCAGTACTTC; cdr3_aa: CASMTVGGSPYEQYF
d_call: .; v_call: TRBV19; j_call: TRBJ2-2; clone_size: .; cdr3_nt: TGTGCCAGCGGACAAAGCACCGGGGAGCTGTTTTTT; cdr3_aa: CASGQSTGELFF
d_call: TRBD2; v_call: TRBV15; j_call: TRBJ2-2; clone_size: .; cdr3_nt: TGTGCCACCAGCAGAGGGCTAGCGGGAGCGGAGGTTCTGAACACCGGGGAGCTGTTTTTT; cdr3_aa: CATSRGLAGAEVLNTGELFF
d_call: TRBD1; v_call: TRBV5-1; j_call: TRBJ1-4; clone_size: .; cdr3_nt: TGCGCCAGCAGCGACAGGGGGACTGAAAAACTGTTTTTT; cdr3_aa: CASSDRGTEKLFF
d_call: TRBD1; v_call: TRBV6-2/TRBV6-3; j_call: TRBJ2-5; clone_size: .; cdr3_nt: TGTGCCAGCAGTAACCTGACAGGGTTCAAGGAGACCCAGTACTTC; cdr3_aa: CASSNLTGFKETQYF
d_call: .; v_call: TRBV27; j_call: TRBJ2-7; clone_size: once; cdr3_nt: TGTGCCAGCTCACTATTGGAGGGGGCCAACTACGAGCAGTACTTC; cdr3_aa: CASSLLEGANYEQYF